Detailed here is one TCR beta chain. Its antigen remains unknown. Treatment specified: approximately 9-day PBMC culture with coronavirus spike peptide pools or control peptides (ViraFEST assay). Sequence data for DNA of cultured CD4+ T cells were generated by the Oncomine TCR Beta short-read assay. TCRdb called the PCR reads again in MiXCR, with one record for every CDR3 protein. The repertoire holds more than 25,000 distinct CDR3 sequences, with around 64% as singletons. This entry is derived from a study of vaccination and CD4 T cells after COVID-19. Study-level information: Participants were vaccinated with two doses, given as either BNT162b2 or mRNA-1273 vaccine. Overlapping spike peptides of SARS-CoV-2, HCoV-NL63, HCoV-OC43 and HCoV-229E stimulated the cells. Diagnosis preceded the drawing of post-COVID samples by a median approximately 110 days (range 35 to 161).

The sequencing used CD4+ T cells from blood, cultured in vitro, collected after SARS-CoV-2 vaccination. The clonotype was recovered from a human donor who received a COVID-19 vaccine.

CDR3 region: CASSPGANYGYTF. CDR3 coding DNA: TGTGCCAGCAGTCCCGGAGCTAACTATGGCTACACCTTC. The chain links TRBV5-4 to TRBJ1-2; D remains unclear. This CDR3 has 13 amino acids. The germline V and J ends were trimmed by 5 bases and 0 bases, with 8 bases remaining between them. Germline V gene sequence: CDR1 SGHNT, CDR2 YYREEE (reference sequence). Combining the CDR3 with reference TRBV5-4 and TRBJ1-2 gives the whole variable domain ETGVTQSPTHLIKTRGQQVTLRCSSQSGHNTVSWYQQALGQGPQFIFQYYREEENGRGNFPPRFSGLQFPNYSSELNVNALELDDSALYLCASSPGANYGYTFGSGTRLTVV.